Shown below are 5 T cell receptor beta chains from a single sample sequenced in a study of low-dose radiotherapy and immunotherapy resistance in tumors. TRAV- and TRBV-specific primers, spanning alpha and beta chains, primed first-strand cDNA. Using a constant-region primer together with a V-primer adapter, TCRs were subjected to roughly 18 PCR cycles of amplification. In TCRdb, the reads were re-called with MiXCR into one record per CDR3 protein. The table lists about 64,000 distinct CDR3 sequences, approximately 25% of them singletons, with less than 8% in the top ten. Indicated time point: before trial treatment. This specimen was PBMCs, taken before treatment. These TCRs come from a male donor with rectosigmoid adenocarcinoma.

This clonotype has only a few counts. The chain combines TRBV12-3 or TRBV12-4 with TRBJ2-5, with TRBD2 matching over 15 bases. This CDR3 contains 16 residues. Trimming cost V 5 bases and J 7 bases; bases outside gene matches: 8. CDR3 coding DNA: TGTGCCAGCAGTCCTGGACTAGCGGGAGGGCCGGGGACCCAGTACTTC. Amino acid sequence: CASSPGLAGGPGTQYF.

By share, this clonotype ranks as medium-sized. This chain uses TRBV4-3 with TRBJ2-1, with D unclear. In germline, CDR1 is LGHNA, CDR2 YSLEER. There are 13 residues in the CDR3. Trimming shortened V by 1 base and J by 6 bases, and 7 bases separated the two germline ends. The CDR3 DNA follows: TGCGCCAGCAGCCAAGCCCCAGCCAATGAGCAGTTCTTC. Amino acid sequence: CASSQAPANEQFF.

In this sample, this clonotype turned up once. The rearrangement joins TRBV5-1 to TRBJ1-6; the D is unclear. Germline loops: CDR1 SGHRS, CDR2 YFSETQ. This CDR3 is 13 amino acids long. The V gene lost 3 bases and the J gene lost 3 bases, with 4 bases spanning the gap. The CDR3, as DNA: TGCGCCAGCAGCTCAGACTATAATTCACCCCTCCACTTT. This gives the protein CASSSDYNSPLHF.

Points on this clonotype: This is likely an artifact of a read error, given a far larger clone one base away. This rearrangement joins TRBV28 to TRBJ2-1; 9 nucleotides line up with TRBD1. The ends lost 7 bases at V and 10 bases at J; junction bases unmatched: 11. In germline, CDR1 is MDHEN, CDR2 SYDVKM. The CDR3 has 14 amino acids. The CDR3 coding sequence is TGTGCCAGCACTCTACAGGGGGCGGCTTCCGAGCAGTTCTTC. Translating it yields CASTLQGAASEQFF.

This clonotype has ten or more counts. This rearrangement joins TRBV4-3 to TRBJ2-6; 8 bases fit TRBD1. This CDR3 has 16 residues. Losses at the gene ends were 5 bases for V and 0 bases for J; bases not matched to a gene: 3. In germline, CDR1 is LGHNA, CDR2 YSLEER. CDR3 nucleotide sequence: TGCGCCAGCAGCGGACAGGGCATCTCTGGGGCCAACGTCCTGACTTTC. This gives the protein CASSGQGISGANVLTF.